The 30 T cell receptor beta chains below all came from one sample that was sequenced in a study of blood T cell repertoires in COVID-19. Libraries were prepared by immunoSEQ multiplex PCR; TCRdb keeps only in-frame clonotypes and omits some of them. Here the sample spans approximately 210,000 clones, roughly 86% being singletons. The sample consisted of peripheral blood. The receptors originated from a woman aged 50 to 65 with active or convalescent COVID-19.

The chain has TRBV28 and TRBJ1-5; 7 bases match TRBD1. From germline, CDR1 is MDHEN and CDR2 SYDVKM. The ends lost 5 bases at V and 2 bases at J; junction bases unmatched: 18. This CDR3 contains 19 residues. CDR3 nucleotides: TGTGCCAGCAGTCCCTCCACCTGGGTGCAGGGGGGTGGCAATCAGCCCCAGCATTTT. It translates to CASSPSTWVQGGGNQPQHF.

J is TRBJ2-5 and V is TRBV5-4; TRBD2 agrees at 7 bases. The CDR3 consists of 18 residues. CDR1 is SGHNT, CDR2 YYREEE, per germline (reference sequence). The ends lost 0 bases at V and 5 bases at J; junction bases unmatched: 16. This CDR3 is CASSLVTTGGGGVETQYF. The DNA of the CDR3 is TGTGCCAGCAGCTTGGTTACGACCGGCGGGGGTGGGGTGGAGACCCAGTACTTC.

J is TRBJ2-2 and V is TRBV5-1; possibly TRBD1 for D (7 bases). Per the germline V gene, CDR1 is SGHRS and CDR2 is YFSETQ. Trimming left V 0 bases short and J 6 bases short, with 18 bases between. This CDR3 region has 17 residues. CDR3 amino acids: CASSLDLNQGGAGELFF. The CDR3 DNA is TGCGCCAGCAGCTTGGACTTAAATCAGGGGGGCGCCGGGGAGCTGTTTTTT.

The CDR3 nucleotides are TGTGCCAGCAGTCCAGGACAGGCCGCTGGCTACACCTTC. Translating it yields CASSPGQAAGYTF. The chain couples TRBV2 to TRBJ1-2, with 7 bases fitting TRBD1. The CDR3 has 13 amino acids. V was clipped by 5 bases and J by 7 bases; unmatched bases: 7. Per germline, CDR1 SNHLY and CDR2 FYNNEI.

The CDR3: CAGGQGAYGYTF. DNA for the CDR3: TGTGCCGGGGGACAGGGGGCTTATGGCTACACCTTC. The chain uses TRBV28 and TRBJ1-2; 12 bases fit TRBD1. The CDR3 consists of 12 residues. Trimming removed 11 bases from V and 5 bases from J; junction bases left unmatched: 3. Germline CDR1 and CDR2: MDHEN and SYDVKM.

This chain uses TRBV7-3 with TRBJ2-3; TRBD2 agrees at 11 bases. Trimming at V came to 5 bases and at J to 6 bases, leaving 10 bases not matched to a gene. In germline, CDR1 is SGHTA, CDR2 FQGTGA. The CDR3 spans 16 residues. CDR3 sequence reads: CASSPTGTSGSDTQYF. CDR3 bases: TGTGCCAGCAGCCCCACCGGGACTAGCGGATCGGATACGCAGTATTTT. Using reference TRBV7-3 and TRBJ2-3 for the parts outside the CDR3, the full variable domain is GAGVSQTPSNKVTEKGKYVELRCDPISGHTALYWYRQSLGQGPEFLIYFQGTGAADDSGLPNDRFFAVRPEGSVSTLKIQRTERGDSAVYLCASSPTGTSGSDTQYFGPGTRLTVL.

The chain links TRBV5-5 to TRBJ1-5; TRBD1 is a possible D gene (6 bases). The CDR3 is 14 amino acids. Trimming took 4 bases from V and 3 from J, leaving 11 bases between them. Germline loops: CDR1 SGHKS, CDR2 YYEKEE (reference sequence). The DNA of the CDR3 is TGTGCCAGCAGCCTGGACAGTTTCAATCAGCCCCAGCATTTT. Translating it yields CASSLDSFNQPQHF.

The chain employs TRBV19 and TRBJ1-1; D may be TRBD1 (5 bases). The CDR3 is 15 amino acids. The V and J ends lost 6 bases and 7 bases respectively, with 21 bases between them. Germline V CDR1 and CDR2: LNHDA, SQIVND (reference sequence). CDR3 loop: CASSTIWEGHGEAFF. DNA for the CDR3: TGTGCCAGTAGCACCATATGGGAGGGGCACGGTGAAGCTTTCTTT.

The V and J genes are TRBV15 and TRBJ2-7; D unclear. Germline values: CDR1 LNHNV, CDR2 YYDKDF (reference sequence). V gave up 0 bases and J gave up 0 bases, with 6 bases separating them. CDR3 size: 14 residues. CDR3: CATSRERSSYEQYV. In DNA form, the CDR3 reads TGTGCCACCAGCAGAGAACGGAGCTCCTACGAGCAGTACGTC.

The chain uses TRBV6-2 or TRBV6-3 and TRBJ1-2; 9 positions match TRBD1. CDR1 is MNHEY and CDR2 is SVGEGT in the germline V gene. The CDR3 has 16 residues. Trimming took 6 bases from V and 0 from J; bases not matched to a gene: 8. CDR3 DNA sequence: TGTGCCAGCAGCCCCGGAGGACAGGGGACTAACTATGGCTACACCTTC. Translated, it gives CASSPGGQGTNYGYTF.

The chain carries TRBV15 and TRBJ1-5; 7 positions match TRBD1. Trimming took 5 bases from V and 0 from J; bases not matched to a gene: 10. From germline, CDR1 is LNHNV and CDR2 YYDKDF (reference sequence). This CDR3 has 17 residues. Written as DNA, the CDR3 is TGTGCCACCAGCTCTCGGACAGGCCCTTATAGCAATCAGCCCCAGCATTTT. Translating gives CATSSRTGPYSNQPQHF.

The gene calls are TRBV19 and TRBJ1-5; D not resolved. This CDR3 has 13 amino acids. Between the trimmed V and J ends, which lost 6 bases and 8 bases, there was a span of 14 bases. Germline CDR1 and CDR2: LNHDA and SQIVND (reference sequence). The CDR3 DNA reads TGTGCCAGTAGACTTCAAGAACTGAAGCCCCAGCATTTT. Amino acids: CASRLQELKPQHF.

The genes are TRBV27 and TRBJ2-1; no reliable D call. The V gene's germline CDR1 is MNHEY and CDR2 SMNVEV (reference sequence). The CDR3 contains 14 residues. V dropped 5 bases and J dropped 2 bases, with 10 bases sitting between them. This chain's CDR3 is CASSGLTTYNEQFF. CDR3 in DNA: TGTGCCAGCAGTGGGCTAACCACCTACAATGAGCAGTTCTTC.

This chain joins TRBV10-3 and TRBJ2-2; 9 bases are a match to TRBD1. The junction had 3 bases not matched to a gene; V was cut back by 7 bases and J by 0 bases. Germline values: CDR1 ENHRY, CDR2 SYGVKD. This CDR3 region has 15 residues. CDR3 sequence: CAIKRDRANTGELFF. DNA of the CDR3: TGTGCCATCAAAAGGGACAGGGCGAACACCGGGGAGCTGTTTTTT.

V and J are TRBV20-1 and TRBJ1-1; 7 bases map to TRBD1. The CDR3 contains 11 residues. Per the germline V gene, CDR1 is DFQATT and CDR2 is SNEGSKA (reference sequence). The CDR3 DNA is TGCAGCGGACAGGACCACACTGAAGCTTTCTTT. Translation: CSGQDHTEAFF.

This chain uses TRBV6-5 with TRBJ1-1; D call uncertain. V was trimmed by 6 bases and J by 0 bases, leaving 5 bases between them. Germline-derived CDR1 and CDR2 are MNHEY and SVGAGI. The CDR3 extends over 12 amino acids. The DNA for the CDR3 is TGTGCCAGCAGCAGGTTGAACACTGAAGCTTTCTTT. It specifies CASSRLNTEAFF.

This clone was counted between two and nine times. The rearrangement joins TRBV15 to TRBJ1-2; 8 bases are shared with TRBD1. J gave up 8 bases and V 3 bases, and 11 bases lay outside the gene matches. In germline, CDR1 is LNHNV, CDR2 YYDKDF (reference sequence). This CDR3 has 15 amino acids. This CDR3 is CATSSNTRQGLGYTF. CDR3 coding DNA: TGTGCCACCAGCAGTAATACTAGACAGGGGTTAGGCTACACCTTC.

The rearrangement joins TRBV5-1 to TRBJ2-2; D might be TRBD1 (5 bases). V gave up 0 bases and J gave up 6 bases, with 12 bases separating them. Germline CDR1 SGHRS, CDR2 YFSETQ. CDR3 length: 15 amino acids. The DNA for the CDR3 is TGCGCCAGCAGCTTGGGGACATTTTCGGCCGGGGAGCTGTTTTTT. Protein product: CASSLGTFSAGELFF.

The chain links TRBV30 to TRBJ2-7; 8 bases map to TRBD1. V was pared by 2 bases and J by 6 bases, with 15 bases of the junction left unmatched. Germline assignment: CDR1 GTSNPN and CDR2 SVGIG (reference sequence). This CDR3 region has 16 residues. Here the CDR3 reads CAWSLPGTGLGSEQYF. Written as DNA, the CDR3 is TGTGCCTGGAGTCTTCCCGGGACAGGCTTGGGGAGCGAGCAGTACTTC.

The rearrangement joins TRBV19 to TRBJ1-4, with a possible D match to TRBD1 (6 bases). The CDR3 consists of 15 residues. Germline loops: CDR1 LNHDA, CDR2 SQIVND (reference sequence). The V gene lost 3 bases and the J gene lost 7 bases, with 15 bases spanning the gap. Here the CDR3 DNA reads TGTGCCAGTAGTATCTTTACAGGGTTTAGTGAAAAACTGTTTTTT. Its protein product is CASSIFTGFSEKLFF. Supplemented by reference TRBV19 and TRBJ1-4, the full variable domain reads DGGITQSPKYLFRKEGQNVTLSCEQNLNHDAMYWYRQDPGQGLRLIYYSQIVNDFQKGDIAEGYSVSREKKESFPLTVTSAQKNPTAFYLCASSIFTGFSEKLFFGSGTQLSVL.

This chain uses TRBV2 with TRBJ1-5, with a weak D call TRBD1 (6 bases). The V end was cut by 2 bases, the J end by 4 bases, with 12 bases between. The CDR3 has 15 amino acids. Germline CDR1 is SNHLY and CDR2 is FYNNEI. The CDR3 region is CASSETGWQNQPQHF. The CDR3, as DNA: TGTGCCAGCAGTGAAACAGGGTGGCAGAATCAGCCCCAGCATTTT.

The table lists this clone with a few counts. V is TRBV14 and J is TRBJ2-1; D call uncertain. CDR1 is SGHDN and CDR2 is FVKESK in the germline V gene. The germline V and J ends were trimmed by 2 bases and 0 bases, with 8 bases remaining between them. CDR3 size: 15 residues. CDR3 nucleotide sequence: TGTGCCAGCAGCCAACGCGCGGCCTCCTACAATGAGCAGTTCTTC. It yields the protein CASSQRAASYNEQFF.

The V gene is TRBV5-1, the J gene TRBJ2-5; 9 bases match TRBD2. The CDR3 extends over 18 amino acids. The germline gives CDR1 SGHRS, CDR2 YFSETQ. Trimming removed 0 bases from V and 4 bases from J; junction bases left unmatched: 13. The DNA for the CDR3 is TGCGCCAGCAGCTTGGAGGGTCTAGCGGGAAGTAGTTCAGAGACCCAGTACTTC. Its translation is CASSLEGLAGSSSETQYF.

The rearrangement links TRBV5-4 to TRBJ2-5, with 12 bases identical to TRBD1. The CDR3 runs 16 residues. Trimming at V came to 3 bases and at J to 5 bases, leaving 8 bases not matched to a gene. CDR1 is SGHNT and CDR2 is YYREEE in the germline V gene (reference sequence). CDR3 sequence reads: CASSSPGQGARETQYF. CDR3 DNA sequence: TGTGCCAGCAGCTCACCGGGACAGGGGGCGCGGGAGACCCAGTACTTC.

CDR3 in DNA: TGCGCCAGCAGTAAGGGACAGGGAAGGGAGGAGAATCAGCCCCAGCATTTT. It encodes CASSKGQGREENQPQHF. The genes are TRBV23-1 and TRBJ1-5; 9 nucleotides agree with TRBD1. TRBV23-1 is annotated as an ORF whose role is uncertain. V was clipped by 5 bases and J by 4 bases; unmatched bases: 12. CDR3 length: 17 residues.

The chain is built from TRBV2 and TRBJ2-7; a possible D gene is TRBD2 (6 bases). V shed 5 bases and J shed 5 bases, with 25 bases lying between them. The CDR3 is made up of 17 amino acids. CDR1 is SNHLY, CDR2 FYNNEI, per germline. The CDR3 DNA sequence: TGTGCCAGCAGTCCCGGGCATCTCGGGGCTAGCGCCAACGAGCAGTACTTC. It codes for CASSPGHLGASANEQYF.

This clone has only one observation. V usage is TRBV6-1 and J usage is TRBJ2-5, with 13 bases aligning to TRBD2. CDR3 length equals 18 residues. Germline CDR1 reads MNHNS; CDR2 reads SASEGT. V lost 3 bases and J lost 4; bases outside the gene matches: 11. CDR3 region: CASSDGLRLAGGGETQYF. The CDR3 DNA sequence: TGTGCCAGCAGTGATGGGTTGAGACTAGCGGGGGGTGGAGAGACCCAGTACTTC.

This clone turned up a few times. The CDR3 DNA reads as TGTGCCAGCAGCTTGGAAAGGGGGAACTTGAAGACCCAGTACTTC. Translation: CASSLERGNLKTQYF. J is TRBJ2-5 and V is TRBV5-4; tentative D call: TRBD1 (6 bases). The CDR3 is 15 residues long. Germline-derived CDR1 and CDR2 are SGHNT and YYREEE (reference sequence). V lost 0 bases to trimming and J lost 6 bases, with 15 bases between them. Supplemented by reference TRBV5-4 and TRBJ2-5, the full variable domain reads ETGVTQSPTHLIKTRGQQVTLRCSSQSGHNTVSWYQQALGQGPQFIFQYYREEENGRGNFPPRFSGLQFPNYSSELNVNALELDDSALYLCASSLERGNLKTQYFGPGTRLLVL.

The V and J genes are TRBV7-3 and TRBJ1-1, with unresolved D. V was shortened by 2 bases and J by 0 bases, with 13 bases between the two germline ends. The CDR3 is 16 amino acids. Germline values: CDR1 SGHTA, CDR2 FQGTGA. The CDR3 here is CASSLFSRQVNTEAFF. The CDR3 nucleotides are TGTGCCAGCAGCTTATTCAGCCGCCAGGTGAACACTGAAGCTTTCTTT.

This clone was detected only once. The rearrangement links TRBV5-4 to TRBJ2-6, with no clear D. Germline CDR1 SGHNT, CDR2 YYREEE (reference sequence). Between the trimmed V and J ends, which lost 6 bases and 0 bases, there was a span of 16 bases. CDR3 length: 17 residues. The CDR3 bases are TGTGCCAGCAACCCATTCGGTACCCTCTCTGGGGCCAACGTCCTGACTTTC. Amino acids: CASNPFGTLSGANVLTF.